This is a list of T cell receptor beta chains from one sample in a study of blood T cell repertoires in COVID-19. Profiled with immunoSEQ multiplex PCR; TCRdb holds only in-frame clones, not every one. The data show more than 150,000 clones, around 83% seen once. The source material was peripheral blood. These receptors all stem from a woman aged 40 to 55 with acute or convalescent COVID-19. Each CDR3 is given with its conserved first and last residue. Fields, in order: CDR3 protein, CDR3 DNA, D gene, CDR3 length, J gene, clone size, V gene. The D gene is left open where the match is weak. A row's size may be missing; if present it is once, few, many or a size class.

CASSPTVGRWGEGYGYTF,TGCGCCAGCAGCCCCACCGTAGGTCGTTGGGGAGAGGGCTATGGCTACACCTTC,NA,18,TRBJ1-2,NA,TRBV4-1
CASSLGGRGSRADTQYF,TGTGCCAGCAGTTTGGGGGGGCGAGGTTCTCGAGCAGATACGCAGTATTTT,NA,17,TRBJ2-3,NA,TRBV28
CASSFDLTGFAEAFF,TGTGCCAGCAGCTTTGACTTAACGGGGTTTGCTGAAGCTTTCTTT,NA,15,TRBJ1-1,NA,TRBV5-4
CASSPGVSPNEKLFF,TGTGCCAGCTCACCAGGAGTTTCGCCTAATGAAAAACTGTTTTTT,NA,15,TRBJ1-4,few,TRBV18
CASLRGYDNVLTF,TGTGCCAGCCTGCGGGGGTACGATAACGTCCTGACTTTC,TRBD2,13,TRBJ2-6,NA,TRBV6-6
CASSQALPGAENTEAFF,TGCGCCAGCAGCCAAGCTCTCCCTGGGGCAGAGAACACTGAAGCTTTCTTT,NA,17,TRBJ1-1,NA,TRBV4-1
CASSLEAGVSHEQYF,TGTGCCAGCAGCTTAGAGGCAGGGGTCTCCCACGAGCAGTACTTC,NA,15,TRBJ2-7,NA,TRBV7-2
CASSYNGLGAGELFF,TGTGCCAGCAGCTACAACGGACTAGGCGCCGGGGAGCTGTTTTTT,TRBD2,15,TRBJ2-2,many,TRBV3-1/TRBV3-2
CAWSVQAKETQYF,TGTGCCTGGAGTGTACAGGCCAAAGAGACCCAGTACTTC,NA,13,TRBJ2-5,NA,TRBV30
CASSWGSEAFF,TGTGCCAGCAGTTGGGGCAGTGAAGCTTTCTTT,NA,11,TRBJ1-1,NA,TRBV11-2
CASSATGLAGAETQYF,TGTGCCAGCAGCGCTACGGGACTAGCGGGTGCGGAGACCCAGTACTTC,TRBD2,16,TRBJ2-5,NA,TRBV7-9
CASRSLVGVQETQYF,TGTGCCAGCAGAAGCTTGGTAGGGGTTCAAGAGACCCAGTACTTC,NA,15,TRBJ2-5,NA,TRBV27
CAISESTVRQGKMEQFF,TGTGCCATCAGTGAGTCTACCGTGAGACAGGGGAAGATGGAGCAGTTCTTC,TRBD1,17,TRBJ2-1,NA,TRBV10-3
CASSPREAKNIQYF,TGTGCCAGCAGCCCCAGGGAAGCCAAAAACATTCAGTACTTC,NA,14,TRBJ2-4,NA,TRBV11-1
CASSLQVQNTEAFF,TGTGCCAGCAGCTTACAGGTCCAGAACACTGAAGCTTTCTTT,NA,14,TRBJ1-1,NA,TRBV5-5
CASSRGQGFEKLFF,TGTGCCAGCAGCCGGGGACAGGGGTTTGAAAAACTGTTTTTT,TRBD1,14,TRBJ1-4,NA,TRBV7-9
CATTDSTTYNEQFF,TGTGCCACCACAGACAGCACTACCTACAATGAGCAGTTCTTC,NA,14,TRBJ2-1,NA,TRBV6-5
CASSHQRGGAGELFF,TGTGCCAGCAGCCATCAGCGGGGGGGGGCCGGGGAGCTGTTTTTT,TRBD2,15,TRBJ2-2,NA,TRBV4-2
CASRGGSYNEQFF,TGTGCCAGTAGAGGGGGTAGTTACAATGAGCAGTTCTTC,NA,13,TRBJ2-1,few,TRBV19
CASSQGTGGNTIYF,TGTGCCAGCAGCCAAGGGACAGGGGGAAACACCATATATTTT,TRBD1,14,TRBJ1-3,NA,TRBV3-1/TRBV3-2
CASSMGQRMNSPLHF,TGTGCCAGTAGTATGGGACAGAGGATGAATTCACCCCTCCACTTT,TRBD1,15,TRBJ1-6,NA,TRBV19
CASTGGPNTDTQYF,TGTGCCAGCACTGGAGGGCCGAACACAGATACGCAGTATTTT,NA,14,TRBJ2-3,NA,TRBV7-2
CATSDTGSGNTIYF,TGTGCCACCAGTGATACAGGGTCTGGAAACACCATATATTTT,NA,14,TRBJ1-3,NA,TRBV24-1
CSVEEGTPRGQYF,TGCAGCGTTGAGGAGGGGACTCCAAGGGGGCAGTACTTC,NA,13,TRBJ2-7,NA,TRBV29-1
CASSVAGYTDTQYF,TGTGCCAGCAGCGTAGCAGGGTACACAGATACGCAGTATTTT,NA,14,TRBJ2-3,NA,TRBV9
CATSELAAGELFF,TGTGCCACCAGTGAGTTAGCAGCCGGGGAGCTGTTTTTT,NA,13,TRBJ2-2,NA,TRBV24-1
CASSFRGTDSNQPQHF,TGTGCCAGCAGCTTTAGGGGGACAGATAGCAATCAGCCCCAGCATTTT,TRBD1,16,TRBJ1-5,NA,TRBV7-2
CASSPTGGESHSQYF,TGTGCCAGCAGCCCAACGGGGGGGGAGTCCCATTCGCAGTATTTT,TRBD2,15,TRBJ2-3,NA,TRBV11-2
CASSQGQGNYNSPLHF,TGTGCCAGCAGCCAAGGACAGGGAAATTATAATTCACCCCTCCACTTT,TRBD1,16,TRBJ1-6,NA,TRBV4-2
CASSHPGTGDNEQFF,TGCGCCAGCAGCCATCCCGGGACAGGGGACAATGAGCAGTTCTTC,TRBD1,15,TRBJ2-1,NA,TRBV4-1
CASSQVRGVGYGSNQPQHF,TGCGCCAGCAGCCAAGTGCGCGGGGTAGGGTATGGAAGCAATCAGCCCCAGCATTTT,NA,19,TRBJ1-5,NA,TRBV4-1
CASGIWGQGIYGYTF,TGTGCCAGCGGAATATGGGGACAGGGGATCTATGGCTACACCTTC,TRBD1,15,TRBJ1-2,NA,TRBV5-4
CASSDLSPGRHGYTF,TGTGCCAGTAGCGATCTATCCCCCGGTCGTCATGGCTACACCTTC,NA,15,TRBJ1-2,NA,TRBV19
CASSYSIRTGHSPLHF,TGTGCCAGCAGTTACTCGATTCGGACAGGGCATTCACCCCTCCACTTT,TRBD1,16,TRBJ1-6,NA,TRBV6-5
CASSPDIVNQPQHF,TGTGCCAGCAGCCCCGACATAGTCAATCAGCCCCAGCATTTT,NA,14,TRBJ1-5,NA,TRBV5-5
CASSLHGGDSYNEQFF,TGTGCCAGCAGCCTCCACGGGGGTGATTCCTACAATGAGCAGTTCTTC,NA,16,TRBJ2-1,NA,TRBV3-1/TRBV3-2
CASSVSTGGDSPLHF,TGTGCCAGCAGTGTGTCGACAGGGGGCGATTCACCCCTCCACTTT,TRBD1,15,TRBJ1-6,NA,TRBV6-4
CASSVGLAGPDNEQFF,TGTGCCAGCAGTGTGGGACTAGCGGGACCTGACAATGAGCAGTTCTTC,TRBD2,16,TRBJ2-1,NA,TRBV2
CASSETGPYNEQFF,TGTGCCAGCAGTGAGACAGGGCCCTACAATGAGCAGTTCTTC,TRBD1,14,TRBJ2-1,NA,TRBV27
CASSLGQGGGGELFF,TGTGCCAGCAGCCTGGGACAGGGGGGTGGCGGGGAGCTGTTTTTT,TRBD1,15,TRBJ2-2,NA,TRBV27
CAITRGATGQPQHF,TGTGCCATCACCAGGGGGGCGACAGGGCAGCCCCAGCATTTT,TRBD1,14,TRBJ1-5,NA,TRBV28
CASSLSGGLQPQHF,TGCGCCAGCAGCTTGTCGGGGGGGCTCCAGCCCCAGCATTTT,NA,14,TRBJ1-5,NA,TRBV5-1
CASSYARGDYEQYF,TGTGCCAGCAGTTACGCCAGGGGGGACTACGAGCAGTACTTC,NA,14,TRBJ2-7,NA,TRBV6-5
CASSLGNTDTQYF,TGTGCCAGCAGTTTAGGCAACACAGATACGCAGTATTTT,NA,13,TRBJ2-3,NA,TRBV28
CAIKAGQVSDEQFF,TGTGCCATTAAGGCGGGACAGGTTTCGGATGAGCAGTTCTTC,TRBD1,14,TRBJ2-1,NA,TRBV2
CATTPQGFGNTIYF,TGTGCCACCACCCCACAGGGCTTCGGAAACACCATATATTTT,NA,14,TRBJ1-3,NA,TRBV6-5
CASSSFVRGLGLVYQPQHF,TGTGCCAGCAGCTCATTCGTCAGGGGGCTAGGGCTGGTATATCAGCCCCAGCATTTT,TRBD1,19,TRBJ1-5,NA,TRBV11-3
CATSSTMGQIANTGELFF,TGTGCCACCAGTAGTACTATGGGACAGATCGCGAACACCGGGGAGCTGTTTTTT,TRBD1,18,TRBJ2-2,NA,TRBV24-1
CASSPWVGGAQDTQYF,TGTGCCAGCAGCCCTTGGGTAGGGGGCGCGCAAGATACGCAGTATTTT,TRBD1,16,TRBJ2-3,NA,TRBV11-2